This T cell receptor beta chain was retrieved from a study of cytomegalovirus exposure and HLA in healthy donors. Study findings and constraints: Exclusion as indistinguishable affected some V segments, including TRBV6-2 and TRBV6-3. The study designated 150 or so TCR beta chains cytomegalovirus-associated. Most subjects had HLA-A and HLA-B alleles reportedly predicted accurately by TCR beta sequences.

Trimming cost V 7 bases and J 0 bases, with 18 bases left between them. The germline gives CDR1 SQVTM, CDR2 ANQGSEA. The CDR3 extends over 16 amino acids. PCR amplification relied on 60 Vbeta primers (plus 13 Jbeta primers). Sequenced by immunoSEQ multiplex PCR; TCRdb stores in-frame clones only, minus some. The top ten hold around 5.7% of the sample, which has about 180,000 clones, about 78% seen once. When sampled, the donors appeared nominally healthy, though they likely had unrecorded immune exposures. As to this clone: Its antigen is undetermined.

The receptor was derived from a man in his forties or fifties in good health and CMV-seronegative. V and J are TRBV29-1 and TRBJ1-4, with D possibly matching TRBD1 (5 bases). Sequencing was carried out using PBMCs. CDR3 DNA: TGCAGCGCCCTGATCCGACAGTTCGCAACTAATGAAAAACTGTTTTTT. It is translated as CSALIRQFATNEKLFF.